A selection of T cell receptor beta chains follows, all from one sample in a study of blood T cell repertoires in COVID-19. Repertoires were generated with immunoSEQ multiplex PCR, while TCRdb's copy carries only in-frame clones and drops some. This sample has roughly 280,000 clones; roughly 87% occur once, and the top ten carry 2.2%. The specimen sequenced was peripheral blood. These receptors were obtained from a woman in her fifties or sixties who had recovered from COVID-19. CDR3s include the opening cysteine and the closing phenylalanine or tryptophan. Each record gives: V gene, J gene, clone size, D gene, CDR3 protein, CDR3 DNA. The D gene is left open where the match is weak. The size entry is marked missing in some rows and otherwise reads once, few, many or a size class.

>TRBV19|TRBJ2-1|NA|NA
CASSFRPSSGSYNEQFF
TGTGCCAGTAGTTTCCGTCCCAGCTCGGGCTCCTACAATGAGCAGTTCTTC
>TRBV6-5|TRBJ1-3|NA|NA
CASKQGGGNTIYF
TGTGCCAGCAAACAGGGCGGTGGAAACACCATATATTTT
>TRBV14|TRBJ2-6|NA|NA
CASSQDMAAGANVLTF
TGTGCCAGCAGCCAAGATATGGCGGCTGGGGCCAACGTCCTGACTTTC
>TRBV19|TRBJ2-6|NA|TRBD1
CASSWTGGSSGANVLTF
TGTGCCAGTAGCTGGACAGGGGGCTCCTCTGGGGCCAACGTCCTGACTTTC
>TRBV3-1/TRBV3-2|TRBJ1-4|few|NA
CASSQWETRGEKLFF
TGTGCCAGCAGCCAATGGGAGACACGGGGTGAAAAACTGTTTTTT
>TRBV4-3|TRBJ1-1|NA|NA
CASSQTGHLNTEAFF
TGCGCCAGCAGCCAAACGGGACACCTAAACACTGAAGCTTTCTTT
>TRBV5-5|TRBJ1-3|NA|NA
CASSLEFLSGNTIYF
TGTGCCAGCAGCTTGGAATTCCTCTCTGGAAACACCATATATTTT
>TRBV27|TRBJ2-3|few|NA
CASSSTGGPVDTQYF
TGTGCCAGCAGTTCAACCGGAGGGCCCGTAGATACGCAGTATTTT
>TRBV5-1|TRBJ1-4|NA|TRBD1
CASSLRQGMGEKLFF
TGCGCCAGCAGCCTAAGACAGGGGATGGGCGAAAAACTGTTTTTT
>TRBV5-1|TRBJ1-6|NA|NA
CASSLDREDSPLHF
TGCGCCAGCAGCTTGGACAGGGAAGATTCACCCCTCCACTTT
>TRBV4-3|TRBJ2-1|NA|TRBD2
CASSQDPRGDNEQFF
TGCGCCAGCAGCCAAGATCCCCGGGGGGACAATGAGCAGTTCTTC
>TRBV9|TRBJ1-1|NA|TRBD1
CASSARDSRNTEAFF
TGTGCCAGCAGCGCGAGGGACAGCCGGAACACTGAAGCTTTCTTT
>TRBV7-8|TRBJ2-5|NA|NA
CASSLVTAGLIEYF
TGTGCCAGCAGCTTAGTGACTGCAGGGCTTATCGAATACTTC
>TRBV19|TRBJ2-1|NA|NA
CASSPQGWYYNEQFF
TGTGCCAGTAGCCCACAGGGTTGGTACTACAATGAGCAGTTCTTC
>TRBV29-1|TRBJ2-5|NA|TRBD2
CSVTSGSGTETQYF
TGCAGCGTAACAAGCGGGAGCGGGACGGAGACCCAGTACTTC
>TRBV7-3|TRBJ2-7|NA|NA
CASSYRRGGEQYF
TGTGCCAGCAGCTACCGTCGGGGAGGTGAGCAGTACTTC
>TRBV9|TRBJ1-1|NA|TRBD1
CASSVAGGLDRGRPNTEAFF
TGTGCCAGCAGCGTAGCTGGAGGGTTAGACAGGGGGCGACCGAACACTGAAGCTTTCTTT
>TRBV12-3/TRBV12-4|TRBJ1-1|NA|NA
CASSDHGTGWAFF
TGTGCCAGCAGCGACCATGGGACTGGTTGGGCTTTCTTT
>TRBV4-1|TRBJ1-1|NA|NA
CASSQALGAEAFF
TGCGCCAGCAGCCAAGCCCTCGGGGCTGAAGCTTTCTTT
>TRBV18|TRBJ2-3|once|TRBD2
CASSPTGGGVTDTQYF
TGTGCCAGCTCACCAACGGGAGGGGGAGTCACAGATACGCAGTATTTT
>TRBV19|TRBJ2-6|NA|NA
CASSVALSGANVLTF
TGTGCCAGTAGTGTGGCCCTCTCTGGGGCCAACGTCCTGACTTTC
>TRBV28|TRBJ1-1|NA|TRBD1
CASRAGTGPTEAFF
TGTGCCAGCAGAGCCGGGACAGGGCCCACTGAAGCTTTCTTT
>TRBV29-1|TRBJ1-2|NA|NA
CSVGGDPDYGYTF
TGCAGCGTTGGGGGGGATCCCGACTATGGCTACACCTTC
>TRBV7-2|TRBJ2-7|NA|TRBD1
CASSSRTGVGAEQYF
TGTGCCAGCAGCTCTAGGACAGGGGTAGGCGCCGAGCAGTACTTC
>TRBV7-2|TRBJ1-1|NA|NA
CASSSGGRAFF
TGTGCCAGCAGCTCCGGGGGGCGGGCTTTCTTT